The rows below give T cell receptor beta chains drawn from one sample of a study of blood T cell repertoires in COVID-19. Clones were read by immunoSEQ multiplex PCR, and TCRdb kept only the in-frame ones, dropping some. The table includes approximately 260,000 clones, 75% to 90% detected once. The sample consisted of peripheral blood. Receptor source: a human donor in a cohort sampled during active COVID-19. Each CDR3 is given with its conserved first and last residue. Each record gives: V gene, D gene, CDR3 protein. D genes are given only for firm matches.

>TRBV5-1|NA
CASSLEQGKTEAFF
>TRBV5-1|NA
CASSLGPAGPGETQYF
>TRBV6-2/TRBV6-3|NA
CASSYTGSWGNQPQHF
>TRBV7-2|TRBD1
CASSTRQGYNSPLHF
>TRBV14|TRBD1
CASNPLTGRYNEQFF
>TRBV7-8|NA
CASSSGFGVSSPLHF
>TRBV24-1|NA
CATSEGAGETQYF
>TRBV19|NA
CASSIGDGLGLRQPQHF
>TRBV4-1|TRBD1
CASSQEWTGGQETQYF
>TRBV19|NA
CASSEERARGDTQYF
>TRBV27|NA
CASSLANNEQFF
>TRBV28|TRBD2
CASSYGGAQDTQYF
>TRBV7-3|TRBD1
CASSSGQGGGYGYTF
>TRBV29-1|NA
CSVALGGYTF
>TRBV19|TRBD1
CASSTRQGAGYEQYF
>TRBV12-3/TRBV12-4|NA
CASSYGVASEQYF